The 30 T cell receptor beta chains below were found in one sample sequenced in a study of blood T cell repertoires in COVID-19. The table came from immunoSEQ multiplex PCR; TCRdb's copy has only in-frame clones and leaves some out. The sample lists about 75,000 clones; 79% were seen once. Sequenced: peripheral blood. These receptors were obtained from a woman older than 75 with active or convalescent COVID-19.

The CDR3 spells CASKLAGTSTDTQYF. CDR3 nucleotides: TGTGCCAGCAAACTAGCGGGGACCTCCACAGATACGCAGTATTTT. This rearrangement joins TRBV2 to TRBJ2-3; 10 bases map to TRBD2. V lost 7 bases to trimming and J lost 2 bases; unmatched junction nucleotides: 6. Looked up from germline, CDR1 is SNHLY and CDR2 is FYNNEI. The CDR3 contains 15 residues.

The chain combines TRBV18 with TRBJ1-1; 9 bases line up with TRBD1. V lost 6 bases to trimming and J lost 1 base; unmatched junction nucleotides: 6. The CDR3 covers 15 residues. Germline V gene data show CDR1 as KGHSH and CDR2 as LQKENI. The CDR3 loop is CASSTTGGSNTEAFF. CDR3 sequence (DNA): TGTGCCAGCTCCACTACAGGGGGCTCGAACACTGAAGCTTTCTTT. The full variable domain, its missing parts supplied by reference TRBV18 and TRBJ1-1, is NAGVMQNPRHLVRRRGQEARLRCSPMKGHSHVYWYRQLPEEGLKFMVYLQKENIIDESGMPKERFSAEFPKEGPSILRIQQVVRGDSAAYFCASSTTGGSNTEAFFGQGTRLTVV.

The CDR3 loop is CASIFVSQGRETQYF. CDR3 DNA: TGTGCCAGCATCTTCGTGTCGCAGGGAAGAGAGACCCAGTACTTC. This rearrangement joins TRBV6-6 to TRBJ2-5, with a tentative D call TRBD1 (5 bases). The CDR3 spans 15 residues. Germline V CDR1 and CDR2: MNHNY, SVGAGI (reference sequence). Trimming stripped 7 bases from V and 4 bases from J, with 19 bases between.

This chain links TRBV19 with TRBJ1-4; D is unclear. In germline, CDR1 is LNHDA, CDR2 SQIVND (reference sequence). Between the trimmed V and J ends, which lost 5 bases and 0 bases, there was a span of 13 bases. The CDR3 is 16 residues long. CDR3 bases: TGTGCCAGTAGTGTTGCTCGCGGTGCAACTAATGAAAAACTGTTTTTT. It specifies CASSVARGATNEKLFF.

V is TRBV5-6 and J is TRBJ1-2, with D unclear. Per the germline V gene, CDR1 is SGHDT and CDR2 is YYEEEE. V lost 2 bases, J lost 4 bases, and 9 bases lay in between. This CDR3 has 13 residues. CDR3 sequence (DNA): TGTGCCAGCAGCTTTGAGGGCGGCTATGGCTACACCTTC. Translated, it gives CASSFEGGYGYTF. The entire variable domain, with the rest obtained from reference TRBV5-6 and TRBJ1-2, is as follows: DAGVTQSPTHLIKTRGQQVTLRCSPKSGHDTVSWYQQALGQGPQFIFQYYEEEERQRGNFPDRFSGHQFPNYSSELNVNALLLGDSALYLCASSFEGGYGYTFGSGTRLTVV.

The rearrangement joins TRBV11-2 to TRBJ2-5; D is perhaps TRBD1 (5 bases). CDR1 is SGHAT and CDR2 is FQNNGV in the germline V gene. V lost 3 bases to trimming and J lost 5 bases, with 13 bases between them. This CDR3 is 14 amino acids long. CDR3 sequence reads: CASSFYRGWETQYF. CDR3 DNA: TGTGCCAGCAGCTTCTATAGGGGTTGGGAGACCCAGTACTTC.

The V and J genes are TRBV4-2 and TRBJ2-1; 7 positions agree with TRBD2. CDR1 LGHNA and CDR2 YNFKEQ come from the germline V gene. With V trimmed by 4 bases and J by 4 bases, 7 bases remained unmatched. The CDR3 totals 15 residues. The CDR3 sequence is CASSLLAGSYNEQFF. CDR3 bases: TGTGCCAGCAGCCTTTTAGCGGGTTCTTACAATGAGCAGTTCTTC.

This sequence joins TRBV10-3 and TRBJ1-2; possibly TRBD1 for D (5 bases). Germline CDR1 reads ENHRY; CDR2 reads SYGVKD. V was pared by 3 bases and J by 6 bases, with 17 bases between. This CDR3 is 15 amino acids long. For the CDR3, the DNA is TGTGCCATCAGTGATCCGGGGACGGGGGTGGATGGCTACACCTTC. Amino acid sequence: CAISDPGTGVDGYTF.

The chain is built from TRBV3-1 (or the pseudogene TRBV3-2) and TRBJ2-1, with D possibly TRBD2 on 6 matching bases. V lost 3 bases to trimming and J lost 4 bases, with 16 bases between them. Germline-derived CDR1 and CDR2 are LGHDT and YNNKEL (reference sequence). CDR3 length: 16 residues. The CDR3 loop reads CASSQEGTLAYNEQFF. DNA for the CDR3: TGTGCCAGCAGCCAGGAAGGGACTTTAGCTTACAATGAGCAGTTCTTC.

V is TRBV11-3 and J is TRBJ2-3; D is perhaps TRBD1 (5 bases). V was clipped by 2 bases and J by 2 bases, with 14 bases between them. Germline V lookup: CDR1 SGHNT, CDR2 YENEEA. The CDR3 runs to 16 residues. This CDR3 is CASSLRGLGYTDTQYF. Here the CDR3 DNA reads TGTGCCAGCAGCTTAAGGGGCTTAGGGTACACAGATACGCAGTATTTT.

The chain carries TRBV29-1 and TRBJ2-1; 10 bases align to TRBD2. The junction had 14 bases not matched to a gene; V was cut back by 6 bases and J by 0 bases. Germline CDR1 and CDR2: SQVTM and ANQGSEA. The length of the CDR3 is 18 residues. CDR3 sequence reads: CSVGPGLAKLDSYNEQFF. The CDR3 DNA is TGCAGCGTGGGACCGGGACTAGCGAAACTGGACTCCTACAATGAGCAGTTCTTC.

This sequence joins TRBV19 and TRBJ2-1; TRBD2 agrees at 8 bases. CDR3 length equals 14 residues. V lost 4 bases and J lost 13; bases outside the gene matches: 12. The V gene's germline CDR1 is LNHDA and CDR2 SQIVND (reference sequence). Written as DNA, the CDR3 is TGTGCCAGTAGTAGAAGACCCAGGGGACTAGAACAGTTCTTC. It codes for CASSRRPRGLEQFF. The whole variable domain, remainder taken from reference TRBV19 and TRBJ2-1, is DGGITQSPKYLFRKEGQNVTLSCEQNLNHDAMYWYRQDPGQGLRLIYYSQIVNDFQKGDIAEGYSVSREKKESFPLTVTSAQKNPTAFYLCASSRRPRGLEQFFGPGTRLTVL.

The chain joins TRBV5-1 to TRBJ2-3, with a possible D match to TRBD2 (5 bases). This CDR3 has 15 residues. Germline assignment: CDR1 SGHRS and CDR2 YFSETQ. V was cut by 0 bases and J by 3 bases, with 11 bases left in between. The CDR3 region is CASSLGAGGTDTQYF. The CDR3 nucleotides read TGCGCCAGCAGCTTGGGGGCAGGAGGAACAGATACGCAGTATTTT.

This chain uses TRBV4-3 with TRBJ2-3; D perhaps matches TRBD2 (5 bases). Trimming cost V 0 bases and J 4 bases, with 23 bases left between them. Germline V gene data show CDR1 as LGHNA and CDR2 as YSLEER. The CDR3 runs to 19 residues. The CDR3 DNA follows: TGCGCCAGCAGCCAAGATCTTTTTCGAGGACCAAATAGCGCAGATACGCAGTATTTT. Translating it yields CASSQDLFRGPNSADTQYF.

This clone appeared once. The rearrangement uses TRBV7-9 and TRBJ2-1; the match to TRBD2 covers 12 bases. V was clipped by 5 bases and J by 3 bases; unmatched bases: 5. The CDR3 is 16 residues long. The germline V gene has CDR1 SEHNR and CDR2 FQNEAQ (reference sequence). The chain's CDR3 is CASSPRTSGNYNEQFF. The CDR3 nucleotides are TGTGCCAGCAGCCCCCGGACTAGCGGGAACTACAATGAGCAGTTCTTC.

The rearrangement uses TRBV20-1 and TRBJ1-1, with a weak D call TRBD1 (6 bases). With 3 bases removed from V and 8 bases from J, the gap between germline ends came to 10 bases. The germline V gene encodes CDR1 DFQATT and CDR2 SNEGSKA (reference sequence). There are 11 residues in the CDR3. Here the CDR3 reads CSASGGREAFF. The CDR3 DNA reads TGCAGTGCTAGTGGGGGCAGAGAAGCTTTCTTT.

The table lists this clone with a count of one. The CDR3: CASSTTSGGSYNEQFF. The CDR3 DNA follows: TGTGCCAGCTCAACGACTAGCGGGGGGTCCTACAATGAGCAGTTCTTC. The rearrangement joins TRBV18 to TRBJ2-1; 13 bases agree with TRBD2. V was pared by 5 bases and J by 1 base, with 2 bases of the junction left unmatched. The CDR3 covers 16 residues. CDR1 is KGHSH and CDR2 is LQKENI in the germline V gene.

DNA of the CDR3: TGTGCCAGCAGCGCCGAGGGAGGGGGCAATCAGCCCCAGCATTTT. This codes for CASSAEGGGNQPQHF. The chain has TRBV9 and TRBJ1-5, with D maybe TRBD1 (5 bases). Germline-derived CDR1 and CDR2 are SGDLS and YYNGEE. The CDR3 is made up of 15 amino acids. Deletions cut 3 bases from V and 2 bases from J, with 12 bases between.

Written as DNA, the CDR3 is TGTGCCAGCAGTTCGTCCGGGACAGGGTCGGGTGAGCAGTACTTC. Amino acid sequence: CASSSSGTGSGEQYF. The genes are TRBV27 and TRBJ2-7, with 9 positions matching TRBD1. Germline V gene lookup returns CDR1 MNHEY and CDR2 SMNVEV (reference sequence). The V and J ends lost 4 bases and 7 bases, in that order; junction bases with no gene match: 11. The CDR3 loop spans 15 amino acids.

This chain connects TRBV7-9 to TRBJ2-5; tentatively, D is TRBD2 (6 bases). The CDR3 has 13 amino acids. Germline-derived CDR1 and CDR2 are SEHNR and FQNEAQ (reference sequence). The V gene lost 1 base and the J gene lost 5 bases, with 8 bases spanning the gap. The CDR3 sequence: CASSLGGGETQYF. CDR3 coding DNA: TGTGCCAGCAGCTTAGGGGGAGGCGAGACCCAGTACTTC.

The genes are TRBV7-9 and TRBJ2-2, with 8 bases that match TRBD2. The length of the CDR3 is 14 residues. Germline assignment: CDR1 SEHNR and CDR2 FQNEAQ (reference sequence). The CDR3, as DNA: TGTGCAGTGATGCCAAGCGGGAGTACCGGGGAGCTGTTTTTT. Its translation: CAVMPSGSTGELFF.

The J gene is TRBJ2-1, the V gene TRBV4-3, with 8 positions matching TRBD1. V shed 2 bases, J shed 5 bases, and the junction held 2 bases outside the gene matches. The CDR3 has 14 amino acids. In germline, CDR1 is LGHNA, CDR2 YSLEER. The CDR3 loop is CASSQLTGDNEQFF. The CDR3 DNA reads TGCGCCAGCAGCCAACTGACAGGGGACAATGAGCAGTTCTTC.

This clone has just one count. J is TRBJ1-6 and V is TRBV30; maybe TRBD1 (6 bases). The CDR3 is 11 amino acids. CDR1 GTSNPN and CDR2 SVGIG come from the germline V gene (reference sequence). Trimming removed 7 bases from V and 11 bases from J, with 12 bases in between. CDR3 DNA sequence: TGTGCCTCGGGGGCCACCACACCCCTCCACTTT. It specifies CASGATTPLHF.

The chain combines TRBV25-1 with TRBJ1-2; D unclear. This CDR3 is built from 13 residues. V was pared by 2 bases and J by 8 bases, with 12 bases between. Looked up from germline, CDR1 is MGHDK and CDR2 is SYGVNS. The CDR3 nucleotides are TGTGCCAGCAGTGAAGGCCAGGAAGGCGGCTACACCTTC. This codes for CASSEGQEGGYTF.

This clone showed up just a few times. The V and J genes are TRBV5-1 and TRBJ1-1; D not certain. Germline loops: CDR1 SGHRS, CDR2 YFSETQ. V was pared by 0 bases and J by 1 base, with 7 bases between. This CDR3 spans 14 amino acids. The CDR3 DNA reads TGCGCCAGCAGCTTGGCGAGGGAGAACACTGAAGCTTTCTTT. This sequence encodes CASSLARENTEAFF.

The chain uses TRBV4-1 and TRBJ2-1; 7 bases line up with TRBD2. CDR1 MGHRA and CDR2 YSYEKL come from the germline V gene. V dropped 0 bases and J dropped 2; count of bases not matched to a gene: 4. The CDR3 length is 16 residues. The CDR3 coding sequence is TGCGCCAGCAGCCAAGATGGGGCGGGGGCCTACAATGAGCAGTTCTTC. Its translation: CASSQDGAGAYNEQFF.

The chain uses TRBV7-6 and TRBJ2-5, with TRBD2 identical over 13 bases. This CDR3 spans 17 amino acids. CDR1 SGHVS and CDR2 FNYEAQ come from the germline V gene. J lost 5 bases, V lost 5 bases, and 11 bases had no gene match. The CDR3: CASSRGLAGVAPETQYF. CDR3 nucleotides: TGTGCCAGCAGCCGAGGACTAGCGGGGGTAGCCCCCGAGACCCAGTACTTC. The variable domain in full, with the rest retrieved from reference TRBV7-6 and TRBJ2-5, is GAGVSQSPRYKVTKRGQDVALRCDPISGHVSLYWYRQALGQGPEFLTYFNYEAQQDKSGLPNDRFSAERPEGSISTLTIQRTEQRDSAMYRCASSRGLAGVAPETQYFGPGTRLLVL.

The chain carries TRBV4-3 and TRBJ2-2; 10 bases line up with TRBD2. The CDR3 totals 18 residues. V lost 0 bases to trimming and J lost 5 bases; unmatched junction nucleotides: 9. Germline assignment: CDR1 LGHNA and CDR2 YSLEER. CDR3 sequence reads: CASSQDPSGGVYTGELFF. The CDR3 nucleotides read TGCGCCAGCAGCCAAGATCCGAGCGGGGGGGTTTATACCGGGGAGCTGTTTTTT.

The V gene is TRBV5-5, the J gene TRBJ1-1; D might be TRBD1 (5 bases). The CDR3 is 13 residues long. In germline, CDR1 is SGHKS, CDR2 YYEKEE (reference sequence). V shed 4 bases and J shed 8 bases, with 15 bases lying between them. The CDR3 DNA follows: TGTGCCAGCAGCATCAGACAGTCCCTCGAAGCTTTCTTT. It yields the protein CASSIRQSLEAFF.

The V and J genes are TRBV4-2 and TRBJ2-1, with TRBD2 as a possible D gene (5 bases). This CDR3 is 14 amino acids long. Germline CDR1 reads LGHNA; CDR2 reads YNFKEQ. V was pared by 10 bases and J by 0 bases, with 13 bases between. The CDR3, as DNA: TGTGCCACTGGGGAGCGCCACTCCTACAATGAGCAGTTCTTC. Translation: CATGERHSYNEQFF.